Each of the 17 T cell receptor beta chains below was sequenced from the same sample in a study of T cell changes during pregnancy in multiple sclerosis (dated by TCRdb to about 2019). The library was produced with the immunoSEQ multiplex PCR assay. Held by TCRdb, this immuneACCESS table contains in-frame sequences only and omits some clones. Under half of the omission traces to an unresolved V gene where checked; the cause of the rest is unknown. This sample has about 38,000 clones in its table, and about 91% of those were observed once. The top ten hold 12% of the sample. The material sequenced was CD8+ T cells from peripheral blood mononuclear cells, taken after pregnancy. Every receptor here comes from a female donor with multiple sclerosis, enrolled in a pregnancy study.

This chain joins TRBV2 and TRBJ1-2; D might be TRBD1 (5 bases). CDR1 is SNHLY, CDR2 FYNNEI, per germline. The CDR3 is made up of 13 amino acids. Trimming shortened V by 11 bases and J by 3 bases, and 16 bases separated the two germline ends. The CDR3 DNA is TGTGCCTTCGGCGGGGGTGGTGACTATGGCTACACCTTC. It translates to CAFGGGGDYGYTF.

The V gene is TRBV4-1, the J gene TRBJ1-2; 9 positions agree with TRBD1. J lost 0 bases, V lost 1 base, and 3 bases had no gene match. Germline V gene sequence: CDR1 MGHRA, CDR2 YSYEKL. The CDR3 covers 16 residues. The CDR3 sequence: CASSQAGTGSNYGYTF. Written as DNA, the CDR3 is TGCGCCAGCAGCCAAGCGGGGACAGGGTCTAACTATGGCTACACCTTC.

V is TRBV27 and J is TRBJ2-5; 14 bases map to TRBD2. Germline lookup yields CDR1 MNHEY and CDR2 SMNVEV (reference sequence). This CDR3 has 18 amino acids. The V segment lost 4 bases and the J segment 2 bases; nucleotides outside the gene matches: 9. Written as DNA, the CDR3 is TGTGCCAGCAGTTCCTCCCTAGGACTAGCGGGGGGACAAGAGACCCAGTACTTC. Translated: CASSSSLGLAGGQETQYF.

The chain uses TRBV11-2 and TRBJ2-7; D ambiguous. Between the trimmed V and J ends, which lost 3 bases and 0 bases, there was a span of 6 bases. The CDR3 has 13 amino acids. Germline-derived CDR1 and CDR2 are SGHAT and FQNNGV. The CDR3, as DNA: TGTGCCAGCAGCTTCCACAGCTCCTACGAGCAGTACTTC. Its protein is CASSFHSSYEQYF. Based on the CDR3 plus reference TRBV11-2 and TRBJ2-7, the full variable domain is EAGVAQSPRYKIIEKRQSVAFWCNPISGHATLYWYQQILGQGPKLLIQFQNNGVVDDSQLPKDRFSAERLKGVDSTLKIQPAKLEDSAVYLCASSFHSSYEQYFGPGTRLTVT.

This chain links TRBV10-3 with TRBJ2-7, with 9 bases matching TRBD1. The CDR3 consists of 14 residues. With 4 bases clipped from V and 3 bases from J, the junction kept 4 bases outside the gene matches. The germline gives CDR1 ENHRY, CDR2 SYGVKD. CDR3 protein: CAISVGQGSYEQYF. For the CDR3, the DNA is TGTGCCATCAGTGTTGGACAGGGGAGCTACGAGCAGTACTTC.

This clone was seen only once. CDR3 sequence (DNA): TGTGCCAGCAGCTTAGGCAAGAGGTACGAGCAGTACTTC. Amino acids: CASSLGKRYEQYF. The chain combines TRBV13 with TRBJ2-7; D not resolved. The germline V gene encodes CDR1 PRHDT and CDR2 FYEKMQ (reference sequence). Trimming stripped 0 bases from V and 4 bases from J, with 7 bases between. The CDR3 is made up of 13 amino acids.

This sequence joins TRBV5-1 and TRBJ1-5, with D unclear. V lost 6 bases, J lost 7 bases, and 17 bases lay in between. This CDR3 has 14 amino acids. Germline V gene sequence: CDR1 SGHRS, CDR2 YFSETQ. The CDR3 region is CASIRRFFGQPQHF. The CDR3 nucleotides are TGCGCCAGCATCCGACGGTTTTTCGGGCAGCCCCAGCATTTT.

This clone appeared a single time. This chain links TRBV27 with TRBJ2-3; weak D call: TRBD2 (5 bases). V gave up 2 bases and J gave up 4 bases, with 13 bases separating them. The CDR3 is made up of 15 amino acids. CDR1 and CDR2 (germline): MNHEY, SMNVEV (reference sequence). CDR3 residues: CASSLRRASADTQYF. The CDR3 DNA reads TGTGCCAGCAGTTTACGGCGGGCTTCGGCAGATACGCAGTATTTT.

CDR3 DNA: TGTGCCAGCACTACGGGTGGGGGCTATGGAAACACCATATATTTT. This codes for CASTTGGGYGNTIYF. The chain uses TRBV7-6 and TRBJ1-3; perhaps TRBD1 as D (6 bases). Germline V CDR1 and CDR2: SGHVS, FNYEAQ. The CDR3 covers 15 residues. The V end lost 7 bases, the J end lost 3 bases, and 16 bases lay between the germline ends.

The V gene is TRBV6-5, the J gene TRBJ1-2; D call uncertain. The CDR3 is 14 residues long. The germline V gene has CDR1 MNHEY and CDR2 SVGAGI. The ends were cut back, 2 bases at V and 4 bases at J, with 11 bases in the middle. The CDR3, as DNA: TGTGCCAGCAGTTACGGCTCTAGCCCCTATGGCTACACCTTC. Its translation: CASSYGSSPYGYTF.

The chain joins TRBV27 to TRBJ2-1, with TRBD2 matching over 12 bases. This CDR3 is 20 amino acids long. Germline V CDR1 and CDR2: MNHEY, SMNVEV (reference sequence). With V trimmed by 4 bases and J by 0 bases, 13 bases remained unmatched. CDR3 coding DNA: TGTGCCAGCAGTTGGTTTACTAGCGGGGGGATCGCAAACTCCTACAATGAGCAGTTCTTC. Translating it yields CASSWFTSGGIANSYNEQFF.

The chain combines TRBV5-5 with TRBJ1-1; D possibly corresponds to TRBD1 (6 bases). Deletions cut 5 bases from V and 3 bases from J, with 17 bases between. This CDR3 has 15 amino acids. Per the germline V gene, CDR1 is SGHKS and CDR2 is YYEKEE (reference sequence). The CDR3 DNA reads TGTGCCAGCAGACCGGGACAAGCTGCGTACACTGAAGCTTTCTTT. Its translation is CASRPGQAAYTEAFF.

In DNA, the CDR3 is TGTGCCAGCAGTGTGAGGACAGGGGGCCTAGAGACCCAGTACTTC. Translated: CASSVRTGGLETQYF. The chain carries TRBV27 and TRBJ2-5; 11 nucleotides match TRBD1. CDR1 is MNHEY and CDR2 is SMNVEV in the germline V gene (reference sequence). This CDR3 has 15 amino acids. V shed 5 bases and J 4 bases; nucleotides not matched to a gene: 6.

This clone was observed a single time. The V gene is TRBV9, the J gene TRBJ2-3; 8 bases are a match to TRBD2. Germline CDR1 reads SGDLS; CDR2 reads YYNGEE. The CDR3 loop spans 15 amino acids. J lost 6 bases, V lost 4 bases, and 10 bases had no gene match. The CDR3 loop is CASSRFGREADTQYF. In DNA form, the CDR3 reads TGTGCCAGCAGCCGATTCGGGCGGGAGGCGGATACGCAGTATTTT. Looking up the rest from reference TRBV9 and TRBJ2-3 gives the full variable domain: DSGVTQTPKHLITATGQRVTLRCSPRSGDLSVYWYQQSLDQGLQFLIQYYNGEERAKGNILERFSAQQFPDLHSELNLSSLELGDSALYFCASSRFGREADTQYFGPGTRLTVL.

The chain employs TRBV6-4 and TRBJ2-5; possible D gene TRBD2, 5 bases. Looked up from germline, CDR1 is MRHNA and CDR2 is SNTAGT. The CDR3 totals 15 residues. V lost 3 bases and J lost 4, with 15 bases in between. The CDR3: CASSENSEGGETQYF. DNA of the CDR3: TGTGCCAGCAGTGAAAATAGCGAAGGAGGAGAGACCCAGTACTTC.

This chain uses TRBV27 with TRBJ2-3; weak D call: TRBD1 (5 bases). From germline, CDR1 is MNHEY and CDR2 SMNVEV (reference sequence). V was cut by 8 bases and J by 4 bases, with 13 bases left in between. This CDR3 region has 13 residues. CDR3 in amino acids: CASRQGKADTQYF. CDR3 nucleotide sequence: TGTGCCAGCCGGCAGGGAAAAGCAGATACGCAGTATTTT.

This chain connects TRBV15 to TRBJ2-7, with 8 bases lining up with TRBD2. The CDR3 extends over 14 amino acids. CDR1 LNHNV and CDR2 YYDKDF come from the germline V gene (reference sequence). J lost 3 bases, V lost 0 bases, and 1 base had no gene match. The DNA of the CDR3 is TGTGCCACCAGCAGAGATCGGGGGGGCTACGAGCAGTACTTC. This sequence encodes CATSRDRGGYEQYF.